Shown below are 12 T cell receptor beta chains from a single sample sequenced in a study of Ad26.COV2.S vaccination and SARS-CoV-2 variants. The repertoire was sequenced with immunoSEQ multiplex PCR; TCRdb's copy has only in-frame clones and lacks some. There are roughly 380,000 clones in the sample; about 90% occur only once, and around 4% lies in the top ten. The sample here was peripheral blood, taken after recovery from COVID-19. Every receptor here comes from a human donor who had recovered from COVID-19.

The CDR3 region has the DNA TGTGCCAGCAGCGTAGAGGTGGGAAACACTGAAGCTTTCTTT. This encodes CASSVEVGNTEAFF. This chain links TRBV9 with TRBJ1-1, with no clear D. Germline V gene data show CDR1 as SGDLS and CDR2 as YYNGEE. The V and J ends lost 0 bases and 2 bases respectively, with 8 bases between them. CDR3 size: 14 residues.

The table lists this clone with a few counts. The chain carries TRBV28 and TRBJ1-5; D is undetermined. The CDR3 totals 14 residues. Germline-derived CDR1 and CDR2 are MDHEN and SYDVKM. V was shortened by 6 bases and J by 0 bases, with 9 bases between the two germline ends. CDR3 sequence reads: CASSSGHSNQPQHF. CDR3 DNA: TGTGCCAGCAGCTCCGGGCATAGCAATCAGCCCCAGCATTTT.

The chain couples TRBV6-5 to TRBJ1-2; D uncertain. This CDR3 spans 14 amino acids. Germline values: CDR1 MNHEY, CDR2 SVGAGI. The V gene lost 0 bases and the J gene lost 2 bases, with 7 bases spanning the gap. DNA of the CDR3: TGTGCCAGCAGTTACTCGCCCAGGAACTATGGCTACACCTTC. Amino acid sequence: CASSYSPRNYGYTF.

The chain couples TRBV3-1 (or the pseudogene TRBV3-2) to TRBJ2-1, with D hard to call. The CDR3 is 13 residues long. Trimming took 4 bases from V and 6 from J, leaving 10 bases between them. Per the germline V gene, CDR1 is LGHDT and CDR2 is YNNKEL (reference sequence). The chain's CDR3 is CASSREWGNEQFF. The DNA of the CDR3 is TGTGCCAGCAGCCGCGAATGGGGCAATGAGCAGTTCTTC.

This clone has more than one count but fewer than ten. For the CDR3, the DNA is TGCGCCAGCAGTTCGACTCCTGACTATGGCTACACCTTC. Translation: CASSSTPDYGYTF. The rearrangement joins TRBV10-1 to TRBJ1-2; the D is unclear. The germline V gene encodes CDR1 WNHNN and CDR2 SYGVQD (reference sequence). V gave up 5 bases and J gave up 3 bases, with 10 bases separating them. This CDR3 region has 13 residues.

This clone showed up just once. The chain joins TRBV27 to TRBJ2-5, with 10 bases identical to TRBD1. The germline CDR1 and CDR2 sequences are MNHEY and SMNVEV (reference sequence). Germline trimming cut 5 bases from V and 5 bases from J; bases unmatched to any gene: 17. This CDR3 comprises 18 residues. The DNA for the CDR3 is TGTGCCAGCAGTCCGGGACAGGGGTCGTATCCCTCCAGGGAGACCCAGTACTTC. This codes for CASSPGQGSYPSRETQYF.

Points on this clone: The identical CDR3 is also encoded by other nucleotide sequences in the sample. V is TRBV12-3 or TRBV12-4 and J is TRBJ1-1, with D hard to call. The length of the CDR3 is 12 residues. Trimming shortened V by 9 bases and J by 0 bases, and 8 bases separated the two germline ends. CDR3 residues: CASSKMNTEAFF. In nucleotides, the CDR3 is TGTGCCAGTAGCAAGATGAACACTGAAGCTTTCTTT.

Details on this clone: Different DNA sequences within this sample yield the same CDR3. V and J are TRBV12-3 or TRBV12-4 and TRBJ1-2; D not certain. Trimming pared 2 bases from V and 3 bases from J, leaving 4 bases between. The CDR3 spans 12 residues. CDR3 DNA: TGTGCCAGCAGTTTACGGGACTATGGCTACACCTTC. Protein product: CASSLRDYGYTF.

The J gene is TRBJ1-3, the V gene TRBV7-8, with 11 bases fitting TRBD1. The CDR3 is 15 amino acids. V gave up 5 bases and J gave up 2 bases; unmatched junction bases: 2. Per the germline V gene, CDR1 is SGHVS and CDR2 is FQNEAQ. CDR3 residues: CASSEGQGAGNTIYF. In nucleotides, the CDR3 is TGTGCCAGCAGCGAGGGACAGGGGGCTGGAAACACCATATATTTT.

The chain uses TRBV12-5 and TRBJ1-1; D is unclear. CDR3 length: 12 amino acids. V lost 5 bases and J lost 2, with 6 bases in between. In germline, CDR1 is LGHNT, CDR2 FRNRAP. Here the CDR3 DNA reads TGTGCTAGTGGTCAGGCAAACACTGAAGCTTTCTTT. This gives the protein CASGQANTEAFF.

This clone showed up just a few times. The chain joins TRBV5-1 to TRBJ1-6, with 7 bases matching TRBD1. The ends lost 5 bases at V and 6 bases at J; junction bases unmatched: 17. This CDR3 is 18 amino acids long. The germline V gene encodes CDR1 SGHRS and CDR2 YFSETQ. The DNA of the CDR3 is TGCGCCAGCAGTCAGTTTGGTGTCCCGGGACAGCCTAATTCACCCCTCCACTTT. It is translated as CASSQFGVPGQPNSPLHF. The whole variable domain, remainder taken from reference TRBV5-1 and TRBJ1-6, is KAGVTQTPRYLIKTRGQQVTLSCSPISGHRSVSWYQQTPGQGLQFLFEYFSETQRNKGNFPGRFSGRQFSNSRSEMNVSTLELGDSALYLCASSQFGVPGQPNSPLHFGNGTRLTVT.

The rearrangement joins TRBV12-5 to TRBJ2-1; 9 bases are shared with TRBD1. CDR3 length: 20 amino acids. The germline CDR1 and CDR2 sequences are LGHNT and FRNRAP. Germline trimming cut 1 base from V and 6 bases from J; bases unmatched to any gene: 19. Here the CDR3 reads CASGLGHRDRDSRSGNEQFF. In nucleotides, the CDR3 is TGTGCTAGTGGTTTGGGCCACCGGGACAGGGACTCCAGGTCCGGCAATGAGCAGTTCTTC.